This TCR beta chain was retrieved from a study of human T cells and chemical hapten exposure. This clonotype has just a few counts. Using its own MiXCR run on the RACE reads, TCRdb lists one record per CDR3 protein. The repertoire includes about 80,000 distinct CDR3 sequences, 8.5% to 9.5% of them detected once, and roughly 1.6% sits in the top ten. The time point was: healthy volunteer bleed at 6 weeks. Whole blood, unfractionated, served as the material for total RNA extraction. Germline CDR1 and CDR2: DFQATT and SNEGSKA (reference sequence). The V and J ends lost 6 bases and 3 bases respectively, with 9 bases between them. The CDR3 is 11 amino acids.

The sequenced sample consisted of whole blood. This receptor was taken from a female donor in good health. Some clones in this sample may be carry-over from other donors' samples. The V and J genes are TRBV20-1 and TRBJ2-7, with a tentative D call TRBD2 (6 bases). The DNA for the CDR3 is TGCAGTGCGCCGGGAGTCTACGAGCAGTACTTC. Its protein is CSAPGVYEQYF.